Below are 17 T cell receptor beta chains sequenced from a single sample in a study of shared clonotypes between healthy human individuals. Sequenced by immunoSEQ multiplex PCR; TCRdb stores in-frame clones only, minus some. The sample lists roughly 2.2 million clones, 85% to 95% occurring once. The source material was naive CD4+ T cells from PBMCs. Subset defined: CD45RA+ positively selected. Receptors were obtained from a man aged 18-30 years in good health. Some clones in this sample may be carry-over from other donors' samples.

For the CDR3, the DNA is TGTGCCAGCAGTTTATTGTCGACTAGCGGGAGAGGTTGGCAGTTCTTC. Its protein is CASSLLSTSGRGWQFF. The chain uses TRBV27 and TRBJ2-1, with 12 bases lining up with TRBD2. Germline assignment: CDR1 MNHEY and CDR2 SMNVEV (reference sequence). V trimming: 1 base; J trimming: 12 bases; junction bases outside the gene matches: 10. The CDR3 is 16 residues long.

This chain joins TRBV28 and TRBJ1-4; D might be TRBD1 (6 bases). Germline CDR1 MDHEN, CDR2 SYDVKM. V lost 5 bases, J lost 8 bases, and 18 bases lay in between. The CDR3 spans 15 residues. CDR3 sequence reads: CASSLPGHLREKLFF. The CDR3 region has the DNA TGTGCCAGCAGTCTACCGGGACATCTCAGGGAAAAACTGTTTTTT.

This chain connects TRBV4-1 to TRBJ2-3, with D possibly being TRBD1 (6 bases). Germline values: CDR1 MGHRA, CDR2 YSYEKL. Trimming pared 0 bases from V and 0 bases from J, leaving 7 bases between. This CDR3 is built from 15 residues. The CDR3 here is CASSQDGQSTDTQYF. CDR3 nucleotide sequence: TGCGCCAGCAGCCAAGACGGACAGAGCACAGATACGCAGTATTTT.

The CDR3 loop is CASSVGWAEETQYF. The CDR3, as DNA: TGTGCCAGCAGCGTAGGGTGGGCGGAGGAGACCCAGTACTTC. The V and J genes are TRBV9 and TRBJ2-5; D gene uncertain. The germline V gene encodes CDR1 SGDLS and CDR2 YYNGEE. There are 14 residues in the CDR3. The V gene lost 0 bases and the J gene lost 5 bases, with 11 bases spanning the gap.

This chain uses TRBV29-1 with TRBJ2-7, with D maybe TRBD1 (5 bases). This CDR3 region has 13 residues. V lost 4 bases to trimming and J lost 2 bases, with 12 bases between them. In germline, CDR1 is SQVTM, CDR2 ANQGSEA. The CDR3, as DNA: TGCAGCGTTGGACAGCTCCAGACCTACGAGCAGTACTTC. Translated, it gives CSVGQLQTYEQYF.

For this clone: The same CDR3 can be traced to other DNA sequences in this sample. This rearrangement joins TRBV7-3 to TRBJ2-1; 7 bases line up with TRBD2. The CDR3 length is 14 residues. The ends lost 2 bases at V and 3 bases at J; junction bases unmatched: 1. CDR1 is SGHTA and CDR2 is FQGTGA in the germline V gene. CDR3 nucleotide sequence: TGTGCCAGCAGCTTACTAGCGGACTACAATGAGCAGTTCTTC. Translated, it gives CASSLLADYNEQFF.

J is TRBJ2-5 and V is TRBV5-5, with 9 positions matching TRBD1. Per germline, CDR1 SGHKS and CDR2 YYEKEE (reference sequence). The CDR3 sequence is 15 residues long. Trimming at V came to 3 bases and at J to 4 bases, leaving 7 bases not matched to a gene. CDR3 amino acids: CASSYLGQGGETQYF. CDR3 DNA: TGTGCCAGCAGCTACCTGGGACAGGGCGGAGAGACCCAGTACTTC.

This clone was seen just once. This sequence joins TRBV6-5 and TRBJ1-5; possibly TRBD1 for D (6 bases). This CDR3 is 15 amino acids long. From germline, CDR1 is MNHEY and CDR2 SVGAGI. Trimming removed 6 bases at V and 0 bases at J, with 12 bases between. CDR3 DNA sequence: TGTGCCAGCAGAGAGAGGACAGATAGCAATCAGCCCCAGCATTTT. This translates into CASRERTDSNQPQHF.

The rearrangement uses TRBV6-5 and TRBJ2-7; 7 bases are shared with TRBD1. With 5 bases clipped from V and 3 bases from J, the junction kept 4 bases outside the gene matches. The CDR3 is made up of 13 amino acids. Germline CDR1 reads MNHEY; CDR2 reads SVGAGI. CDR3 sequence: CASSARDSYEQYF. The DNA of the CDR3 is TGTGCCAGCAGTGCCCGGGACAGCTACGAGCAGTACTTC.

A remark on this clone: Other DNA sequences of this sample code for an identical CDR3. This chain uses TRBV6-5 with TRBJ1-5; D perhaps matches TRBD1 (6 bases). Deletions cut 2 bases from V and 2 bases from J, with 10 bases between. There are 15 residues in the CDR3. Germline CDR1 and CDR2: MNHEY and SVGAGI. In DNA, the CDR3 is TGTGCCAGCAGTTACGGAGGGGGTGGCAATCAGCCCCAGCATTTT. This encodes CASSYGGGGNQPQHF.

The chain combines TRBV7-3 with TRBJ1-3, with D perhaps matching TRBD1 (6 bases). V was trimmed by 0 bases and J by 2 bases, leaving 14 bases between them. CDR3 size: 17 residues. Germline CDR1 is SGHTA and CDR2 is FQGTGA. As DNA, the CDR3 is TGTGCCAGCAGCTTAACTGGCCCAGGGGCACCTGGAAACACCATATATTTT. Protein product: CASSLTGPGAPGNTIYF.

The chain joins TRBV27 to TRBJ1-5; no clear D. There are 15 residues in the CDR3. V lost 0 bases and J lost 5, with 11 bases in between. Germline V gives CDR1 MNHEY, CDR2 SMNVEV (reference sequence). The CDR3 DNA reads TGTGCCAGCAGTTTATCGACGGCTGGGGATCAGCCCCAGCATTTT. This encodes CASSLSTAGDQPQHF.

For this clone: The sample carries other DNA sequences with the same CDR3. The chain recombines TRBV5-4 with TRBJ2-7; D might be TRBD2 (5 bases). The germline gives CDR1 SGHNT, CDR2 YYREEE (reference sequence). The CDR3 covers 12 residues. The germline V and J ends were trimmed by 2 bases and 4 bases, with 7 bases remaining between them. CDR3 coding DNA: TGTGCCAGCAGCTTAGGACTTTACGAGCAGTACTTC. Residues: CASSLGLYEQYF.

This chain uses TRBV5-5 with TRBJ2-6, with D perhaps TRBD1 or TRBD2 (5 bases each). The germline V gene has CDR1 SGHKS and CDR2 YYEKEE (reference sequence). V dropped 7 bases and J dropped 2 bases, with 25 bases sitting between them. The CDR3 is made up of 19 amino acids. CDR3 protein: CASGRTPRDRPPGANVLTF. The CDR3 nucleotides are TGTGCCAGCGGCAGAACTCCCCGGGACCGTCCCCCTGGGGCCAACGTCCTGACTTTC.

This clone came up once. Within the sample, other DNA sequences also encode this same CDR3. The rearrangement links TRBV5-1 to TRBJ1-4; TRBD1 matches 10 bases. The CDR3 length is 15 residues. Germline V lookup: CDR1 SGHRS, CDR2 YFSETQ. V was pared by 4 bases and J by 8 bases, with 8 bases of the junction left unmatched. The CDR3 loop reads CASSLAGTGDEKLFF. The CDR3 DNA follows: TGCGCCAGCAGCCTCGCCGGGACAGGGGACGAAAAACTGTTTTTT.

This clone was picked up one time. Other DNA sequences in the sample encode the same CDR3. The V call is TRBV6-6, the J call TRBJ2-7, with 8 positions matching TRBD1. This CDR3 spans 15 amino acids. The germline CDR1 and CDR2 sequences are MNHNY and SVGAGI (reference sequence). V dropped 2 bases and J dropped 0; count of bases not matched to a gene: 3. The CDR3 region is CASSYGQGSSYEQYF. The CDR3 DNA reads TGTGCCAGCAGTTACGGACAGGGATCCTCCTACGAGCAGTACTTC.

Comment on this clone: This sample includes further DNA sequences coding for the same CDR3. The rearrangement joins TRBV7-2 to TRBJ2-5; 10 bases align to TRBD2. The CDR3 is made up of 15 amino acids. Trimming took 1 base from V and 4 from J; bases not matched to a gene: 3. The germline gives CDR1 SGHTA, CDR2 FQGNSA. CDR3 nucleotides: TGTGCCAGCAGCTTAGTCCGACTAGCGGGAGAGACCCAGTACTTC. Its protein product is CASSLVRLAGETQYF.